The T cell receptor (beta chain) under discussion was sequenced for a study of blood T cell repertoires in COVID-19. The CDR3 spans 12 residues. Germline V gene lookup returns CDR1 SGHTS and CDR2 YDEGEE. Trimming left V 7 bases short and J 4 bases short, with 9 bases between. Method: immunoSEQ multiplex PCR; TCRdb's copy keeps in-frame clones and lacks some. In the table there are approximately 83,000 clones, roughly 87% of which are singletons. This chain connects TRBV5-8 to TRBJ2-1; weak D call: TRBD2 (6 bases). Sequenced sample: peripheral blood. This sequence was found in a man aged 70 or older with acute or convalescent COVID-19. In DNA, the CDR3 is TGTGCCAGCCACGGACTATACAATGAGCAGTTCTTC. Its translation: CASHGLYNEQFF.